This T cell receptor (beta chain) was obtained from a study of blood T cell repertoires in COVID-19. Clones were read by immunoSEQ multiplex PCR, and TCRdb kept only the in-frame ones, dropping some. The table shows approximately 74,000 clones, with more than 85% occurring only once. Germline-derived CDR1 and CDR2 are SGHRS and YFSETQ. Between the trimmed V and J ends, which lost 2 bases and 4 bases, there was a span of 7 bases. The length of the CDR3 is 13 residues. The TCR originated in a woman aged 55-69 years with active COVID-19. The rearrangement uses TRBV5-1 and TRBJ1-3, with D tentatively TRBD1 (5 bases). The specimen was peripheral blood. The CDR3 sequence is CASSLQAGNTIYF. The CDR3 DNA reads TGCGCCAGCAGCTTACAGGCGGGAAACACCATATATTTT.